The clone carrying this T cell receptor (beta chain) has a handful of counts. Its antigen remains unidentified. The CDR3 runs to 15 residues. Looked up from germline, CDR1 is SGHRS and CDR2 is YFSETQ. V was trimmed by 0 bases and J by 4 bases, leaving 11 bases between them. Documented treatment: roughly ten-day PBMC culture with coronavirus spike peptide pools or control peptides (ViraFEST assay). Peptide-pool expansion of antigen-specific T cells preceded TCR sequencing in ViraFEST. PBMCs were cultured at two million per well with 8 to 10 IU/ml IL-2 and around 10 ug/ml peptide pools. The Oncomine TCR Beta short-read assay was applied to DNA of cultured CD4+ T cells. From the PCR reads, TCRdb called clonotypes with MiXCR, one entry per CDR3 protein. The sample lists about 14,000 distinct CDR3 sequences, around two fifths occurring once. The data belong to a study of vaccination and CD4 T cells after COVID-19.

Specimen: cultured CD4+ T cells from blood. The chain is built from TRBV5-1 and TRBJ1-5, with D perhaps matching TRBD1 (5 bases). This TCR was sampled from a human donor with COVID-19. The CDR3 sequence is CASSLEGTSNQPQHF. For the CDR3, the DNA is TGCGCCAGCAGCTTGGAAGGGACGTCTAATCAGCCCCAGCATTTT.